This T cell receptor (beta chain) derives from a study of T cell changes during pregnancy in multiple sclerosis. This clone was counted once. Trimming shortened V by 3 bases and J by 11 bases, and 16 bases separated the two germline ends. The CDR3 has 13 residues. Germline V lookup: CDR1 SGHTA, CDR2 FQGTGA. Clones were sequenced by immunoSEQ multiplex PCR, and TCRdb holds only the in-frame ones, with some missing. The table has over 35,000 clones, 80% to 95% seen once. V is TRBV7-3 and J is TRBJ1-1; D is undetermined. The sequence was obtained from a female donor with multiple sclerosis, enrolled in a pregnancy study. Sequencing used CD4+ T cells from peripheral blood mononuclear cells, obtained in the third trimester of pregnancy. Here the CDR3 DNA reads TGTGCCAGCAGCTTGGCGGGGAGGAATGTGGCTTTCTTT. Translation gives CASSLAGRNVAFF.